Listed below are T cell receptor beta chains from one sample, sequenced in a study of T cells and copy number aberrations in small-cell lung cancer. Clones were read by immunoSEQ multiplex PCR, and TCRdb kept only the in-frame ones, dropping some. Seen here are fewer than 8,500 clones, around 76% observed once, and the top ten hold roughly 9.5%. The sequenced sample consisted of normal tissue next to the tumor. The receptor set was obtained from a woman aged 70-85 years with small cell lung cancer. Some clones in this sample may be carry-over from other donors' samples. Each CDR3 is given with its conserved first and last residue. Fields, in order: J gene, clone size, V gene, CDR3 protein. The size of a clone is reported for some rows only, either as once, few or many, or as a class for expanded clones.

TRBJ2-5,.,TRBV5-4,CASSLGADRGEETQYF
TRBJ2-1,.,TRBV18,CASSPGGLDEQFF
TRBJ1-2,large,TRBV30,CAWENRGGYYGYTF
TRBJ2-7,few,TRBV4-1,CASSQTGSLAHEQYF
TRBJ2-3,.,TRBV6-6,CASSYPSGTDTQYF
TRBJ1-1,once,TRBV7-9,CASSSLSASKAFF
TRBJ2-1,.,TRBV15,CATSPGTLLNEQFF
TRBJ2-3,.,TRBV10-3,CAISDGLATDTQYF
TRBJ2-3,once,TRBV5-1,CTSSLVGDSTDTQYF
TRBJ2-7,.,TRBV4-3,CASSQDRVNYEQYF
TRBJ2-4,.,TRBV20-1,CSARGQSIQYF
TRBJ2-5,.,TRBV7-7,CASSLAVRETQYF
TRBJ1-4,few,TRBV9,CASSVAPGANEKLFF
TRBJ2-1,.,TRBV5-6,CASSHSGRAFYEQFF
TRBJ2-7,.,TRBV9,CASSVGGAGEQYF
TRBJ2-1,.,TRBV4-1,CASSQVLFGESPSRNEQFF
TRBJ2-7,.,TRBV5-1,CASSPDLYSYEQYF
TRBJ1-4,.,TRBV5-5,CASSWGLATNEKLFF
TRBJ2-3,.,TRBV4-3,CASSQESESRTDTQYF
TRBJ1-1,once,TRBV6-1,CASSEIIAPSRDTEAFF
TRBJ2-1,once,TRBV29-1,CSVEVTLNNEQFF
TRBJ2-1,.,TRBV6-5,CASRRTSGTYNEQFF